This TCR beta chain originates from a study of monozygotic twins with inflammatory bowel disease. General observations from the study: Healthy twins showed more clonotype sharing with others than IBD patients, especially patients with disease activity.

Each CDR3 protein gets one entry in TCRdb, which reprocessed the 5' RACE reads and gives no DNA. The sample shows a few hundred thousand distinct CDR3 sequences, and approximately 2.4% sits with its ten largest clones. A note on this clonotype: The target antigen is unknown.

Sequenced material: blood. The clonotype comes from a human donor with ulcerative colitis or Crohn's disease, or a healthy co-twin of an affected twin (not recorded which).

The CDR3 loop reads CSAKKTPGTGGYGYTF. The J gene is TRBJ1-2, the V gene TRBV20-1; TCRdb calls TRBD1, which cannot be checked without DNA. This CDR3 contains 16 residues. The germline CDR1 and CDR2 sequences are DFQATT and SNEGSKA (reference sequence).